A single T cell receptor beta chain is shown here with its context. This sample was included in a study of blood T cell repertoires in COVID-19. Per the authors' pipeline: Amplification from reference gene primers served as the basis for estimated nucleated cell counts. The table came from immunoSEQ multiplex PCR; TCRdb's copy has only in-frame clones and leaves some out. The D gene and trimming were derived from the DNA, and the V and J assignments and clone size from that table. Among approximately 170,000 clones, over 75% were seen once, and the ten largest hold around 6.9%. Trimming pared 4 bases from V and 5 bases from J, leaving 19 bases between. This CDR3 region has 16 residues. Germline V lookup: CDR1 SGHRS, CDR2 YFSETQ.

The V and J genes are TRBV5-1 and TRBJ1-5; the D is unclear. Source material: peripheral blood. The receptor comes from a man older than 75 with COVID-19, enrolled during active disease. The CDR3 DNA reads TGCGCCAGCAGCACCGGGAGCGAGGGCCCACATCAGCCCCAGCATTTT. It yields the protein CASSTGSEGPHQPQHF. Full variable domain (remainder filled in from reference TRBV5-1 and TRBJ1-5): KAGVTQTPRYLIKTRGQQVTLSCSPISGHRSVSWYQQTPGQGLQFLFEYFSETQRNKGNFPGRFSGRQFSNSRSEMNVSTLELGDSALYLCASSTGSEGPHQPQHFGDGTRLSIL.